The present entry profiles one T cell receptor (beta chain) with its context. The antigen remains undetermined. The sample belongs to a study of cytomegalovirus exposure and HLA in healthy donors. Findings and caveats of the study: It was reportedly the case that the classifier diagnosed cytomegalovirus status with high specificity and sensitivity. Later analysis showed TCR association rates varying by HLA locus, highest for DRB1 and lowest for HLA-C.

V gave up 0 bases and J gave up 3 bases; unmatched junction bases: 2. The germline V gene has CDR1 LGHNA and CDR2 YNFKEQ. The CDR3 is 14 amino acids. Both 60 Vbeta primers and 13 Jbeta primers went into the PCR. Libraries were prepared by immunoSEQ multiplex PCR; TCRdb keeps only in-frame clonotypes and omits some of them. In the table there are about 160,000 clones, 80% to 90% of which are singletons. The TCR comes from a male donor in good health and CMV-seronegative. This chain uses TRBV4-2 with TRBJ2-7; TRBD2 agrees at 7 bases. Specimen: PBMCs. The CDR3 region has the DNA TGTGCCAGCAGCCAAGATATAGCGGGCTACGAGCAGTACTTC. Its translation: CASSQDIAGYEQYF.